Only one count was recorded for the clone carrying this T cell receptor beta chain. The source of the sample is a study of blood T cell repertoires in COVID-19. Study-level background: There were acute and convalescent COVID-19 samples, and they came from the United States, Italy and Spain. The cDNA or gDNA used as material had been derived from T cells, B-cell-depleted T cells, or PBMCs.

Participants were aged about 18 to 90 years, lived in under 30 US areas, and enrolled virtually. As handled by the study authors: By means of reference gene primer amplification, nucleated cell counts were estimated. TCRdb's copy holds only in-frame clones and misses some; the assay was immunoSEQ multiplex PCR. V and J calls and clone size are those listed in that table; D and trimming were worked out from the DNA. Counted here are over 200,000 clones, roughly 89% occurring once; the ten biggest clones make up less than 4.5%. The CDR3 has 14 residues. Losses at the gene ends were 6 bases for V and 1 base for J; bases not matched to a gene: 2. Germline V gene data show CDR1 as SGHTA and CDR2 as FQGNSA.

This sequence originates from a young woman with acute COVID-19. The sample was PBMCs or T cells enriched from blood (not recorded which). The gene calls are TRBV7-2 and TRBJ1-1, with TRBD1 matching 10 bases. The DNA of the CDR3 is TGTGCCAGCAGACGGGACAGGGGGAACACTGAAGCTTTCTTT. Its translation is CASRRDRGNTEAFF.